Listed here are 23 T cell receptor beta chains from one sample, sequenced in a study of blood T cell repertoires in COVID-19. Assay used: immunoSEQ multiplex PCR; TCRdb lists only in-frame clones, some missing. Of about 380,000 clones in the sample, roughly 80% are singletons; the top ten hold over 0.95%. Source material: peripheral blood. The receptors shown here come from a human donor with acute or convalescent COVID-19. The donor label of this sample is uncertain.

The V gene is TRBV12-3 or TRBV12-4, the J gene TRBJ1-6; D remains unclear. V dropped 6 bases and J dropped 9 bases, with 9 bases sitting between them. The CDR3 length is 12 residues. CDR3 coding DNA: TGTGCCAGCAGGCAAGTGAGTTCACCCCTCCACTTT. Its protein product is CASRQVSSPLHF.

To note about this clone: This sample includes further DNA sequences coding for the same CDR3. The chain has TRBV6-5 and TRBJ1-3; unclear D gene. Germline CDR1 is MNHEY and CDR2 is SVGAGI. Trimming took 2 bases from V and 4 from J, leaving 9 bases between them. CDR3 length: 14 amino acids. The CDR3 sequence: CASSYGRGGNTIYF. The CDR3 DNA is TGTGCCAGCAGTTACGGGCGGGGAGGAAACACCATATATTTT.

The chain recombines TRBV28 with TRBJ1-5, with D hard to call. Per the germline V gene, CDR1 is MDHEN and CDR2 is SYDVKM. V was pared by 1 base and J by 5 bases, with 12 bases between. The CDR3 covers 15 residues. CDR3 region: CASSLSVGGYQPQHF. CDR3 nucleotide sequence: TGTGCCAGCAGTTTATCGGTGGGAGGGTATCAGCCCCAGCATTTT.

The CDR3 here is CASSLDGSGRETQYF. The CDR3 DNA follows: TGCGCCAGCAGCTTGGATGGTAGCGGGAGGGAGACCCAGTACTTC. The chain links TRBV5-1 to TRBJ2-5, with 10 bases fitting TRBD2. Trimming removed 0 bases from V and 5 bases from J; junction bases left unmatched: 4. CDR1 and CDR2 (germline): SGHRS, YFSETQ. CDR3 size: 15 residues.

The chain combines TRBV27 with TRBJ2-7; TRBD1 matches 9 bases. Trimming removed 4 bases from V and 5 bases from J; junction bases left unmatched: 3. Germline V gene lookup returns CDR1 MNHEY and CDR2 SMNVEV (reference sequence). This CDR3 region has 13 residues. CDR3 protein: CASSYGTGNEQYF. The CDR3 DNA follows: TGTGCCAGCAGTTATGGGACAGGGAACGAGCAGTACTTC.

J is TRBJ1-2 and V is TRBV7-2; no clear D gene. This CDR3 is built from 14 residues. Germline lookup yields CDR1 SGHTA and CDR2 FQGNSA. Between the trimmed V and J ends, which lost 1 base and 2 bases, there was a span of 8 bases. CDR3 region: CASSLGGGNYGYTF. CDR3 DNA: TGTGCCAGCAGCTTAGGAGGTGGAAACTATGGCTACACCTTC.

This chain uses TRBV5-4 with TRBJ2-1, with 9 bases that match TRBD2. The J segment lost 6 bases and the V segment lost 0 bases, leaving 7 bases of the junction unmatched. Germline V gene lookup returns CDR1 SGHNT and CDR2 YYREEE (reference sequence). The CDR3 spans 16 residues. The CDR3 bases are TGTGCCAGCAGCTTGGAGGGGCTAGCGGGGCCCAATGAGCAGTTCTTC. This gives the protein CASSLEGLAGPNEQFF.

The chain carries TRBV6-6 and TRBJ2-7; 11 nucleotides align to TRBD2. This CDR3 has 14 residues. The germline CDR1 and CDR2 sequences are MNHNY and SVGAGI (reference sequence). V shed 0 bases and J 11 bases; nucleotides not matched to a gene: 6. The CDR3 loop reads CASSYSLAGGLEYF. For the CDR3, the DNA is TGTGCCAGCAGTTACTCCCTAGCGGGAGGCCTGGAGTACTTC.

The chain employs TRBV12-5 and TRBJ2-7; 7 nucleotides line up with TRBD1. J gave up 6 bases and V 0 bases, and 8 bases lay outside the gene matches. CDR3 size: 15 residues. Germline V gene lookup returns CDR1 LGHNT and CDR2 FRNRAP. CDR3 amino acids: CASGLVRQGPCEQYF. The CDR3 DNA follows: TGTGCTAGTGGTTTGGTACGACAGGGACCCTGCGAGCAGTACTTC. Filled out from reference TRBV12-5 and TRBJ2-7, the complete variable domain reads DARVTQTPRHKVTEMGQEVTMRCQPILGHNTVFWYRQTMMQGLELLAYFRNRAPLDDSGMPKDRFSAEMPDATLATLKIQPSEPRDSAVYFCASGLVRQGPCEQYFGPGTRLTVT.

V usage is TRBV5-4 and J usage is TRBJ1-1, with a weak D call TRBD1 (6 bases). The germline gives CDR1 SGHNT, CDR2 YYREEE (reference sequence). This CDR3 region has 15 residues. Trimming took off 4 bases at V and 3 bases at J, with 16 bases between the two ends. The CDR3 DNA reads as TGTGCCAGCAGCCTCCTACAGGGTCGGGACACTGAAGCTTTCTTT. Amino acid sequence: CASSLLQGRDTEAFF.

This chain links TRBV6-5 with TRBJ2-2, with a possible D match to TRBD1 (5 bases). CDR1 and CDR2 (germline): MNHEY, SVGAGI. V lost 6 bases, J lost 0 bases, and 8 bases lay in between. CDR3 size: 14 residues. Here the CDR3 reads CASRQAPNTGELFF. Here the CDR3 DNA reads TGTGCCAGCAGACAGGCCCCGAACACCGGGGAGCTGTTTTTT.

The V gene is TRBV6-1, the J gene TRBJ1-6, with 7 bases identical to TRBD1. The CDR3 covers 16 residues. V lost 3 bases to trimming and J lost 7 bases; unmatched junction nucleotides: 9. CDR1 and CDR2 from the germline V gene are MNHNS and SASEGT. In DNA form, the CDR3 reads TGTGCCAGCAGTGATGGAGACACAGGGGTGAATTCACCCCTCCACTTT. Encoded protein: CASSDGDTGVNSPLHF.

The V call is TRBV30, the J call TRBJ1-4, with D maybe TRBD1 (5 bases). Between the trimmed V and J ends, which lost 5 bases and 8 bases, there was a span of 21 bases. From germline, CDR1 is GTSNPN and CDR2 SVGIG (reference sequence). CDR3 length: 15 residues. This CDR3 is CAWSQDGGIVEKLFF. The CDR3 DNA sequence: TGTGCCTGGTCCCAGGATGGGGGGATAGTCGAAAAACTGTTTTTT.

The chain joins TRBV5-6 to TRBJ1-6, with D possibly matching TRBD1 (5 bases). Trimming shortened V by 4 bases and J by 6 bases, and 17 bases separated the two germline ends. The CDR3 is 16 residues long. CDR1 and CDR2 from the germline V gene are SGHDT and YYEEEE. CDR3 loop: CASSLQAGGLNSPLHF. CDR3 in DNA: TGTGCCAGCAGCCTACAGGCCGGCGGCCTTAATTCACCCCTCCACTTT.

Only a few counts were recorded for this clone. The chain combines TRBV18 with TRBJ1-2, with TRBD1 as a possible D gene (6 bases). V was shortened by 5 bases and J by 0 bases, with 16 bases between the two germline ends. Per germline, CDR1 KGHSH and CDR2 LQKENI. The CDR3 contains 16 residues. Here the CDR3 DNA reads TGTGCCAGCTCAGCATATCCGGGACAAACTAACTATGGCTACACCTTC. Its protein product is CASSAYPGQTNYGYTF.

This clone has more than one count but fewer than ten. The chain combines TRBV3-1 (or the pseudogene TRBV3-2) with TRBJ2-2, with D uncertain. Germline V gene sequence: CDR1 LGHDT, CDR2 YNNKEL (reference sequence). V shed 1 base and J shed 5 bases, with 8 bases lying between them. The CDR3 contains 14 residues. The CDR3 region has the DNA TGTGCCAGCAGCCAAGGCACATTGACCGGGGAGCTGTTTTTT. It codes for CASSQGTLTGELFF.

The CDR3: CASSGSGGVYGYTF. The CDR3 DNA sequence: TGTGCCAGCAGTGGATCCGGGGGGGTCTATGGCTACACCTTC. The chain joins TRBV2 to TRBJ1-2, with D tentatively TRBD1 (5 bases). This CDR3 has 14 amino acids. V was pared by 4 bases and J by 4 bases, with 13 bases between. The germline V gene encodes CDR1 SNHLY and CDR2 FYNNEI.

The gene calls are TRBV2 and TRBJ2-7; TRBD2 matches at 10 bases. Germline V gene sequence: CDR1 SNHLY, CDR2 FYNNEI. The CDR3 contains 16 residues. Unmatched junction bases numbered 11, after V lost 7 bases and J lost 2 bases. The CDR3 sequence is CASTIVPLAGAYEQYF. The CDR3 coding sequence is TGTGCCAGCACTATCGTTCCCCTAGCGGGAGCCTACGAGCAGTACTTC.

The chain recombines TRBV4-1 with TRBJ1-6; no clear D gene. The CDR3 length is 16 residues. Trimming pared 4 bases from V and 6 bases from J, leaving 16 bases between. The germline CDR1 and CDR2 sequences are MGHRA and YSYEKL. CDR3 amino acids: CASSREEGRLNSPLHF. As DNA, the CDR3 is TGCGCCAGCAGCCGAGAGGAAGGGAGGCTTAATTCACCCCTCCACTTT.

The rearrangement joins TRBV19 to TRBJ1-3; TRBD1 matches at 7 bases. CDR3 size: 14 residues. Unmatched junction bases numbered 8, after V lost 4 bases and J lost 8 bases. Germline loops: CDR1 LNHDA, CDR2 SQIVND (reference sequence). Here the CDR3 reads CASSRGTAGDTIYF. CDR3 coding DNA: TGTGCCAGTAGTAGGGGGACAGCGGGGGACACCATATATTTT.

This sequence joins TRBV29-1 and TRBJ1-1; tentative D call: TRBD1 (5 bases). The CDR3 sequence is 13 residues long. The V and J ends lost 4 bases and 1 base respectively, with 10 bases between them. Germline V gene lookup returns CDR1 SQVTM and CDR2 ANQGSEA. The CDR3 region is CSVGQGWNTEAFF. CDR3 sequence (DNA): TGCAGCGTTGGGCAGGGATGGAACACTGAAGCTTTCTTT.

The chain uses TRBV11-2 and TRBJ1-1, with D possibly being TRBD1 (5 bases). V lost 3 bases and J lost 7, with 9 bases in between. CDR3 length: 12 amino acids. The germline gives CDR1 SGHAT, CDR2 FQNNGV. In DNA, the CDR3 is TGTGCCAGCAGCTTGGGGCCAGATGAAGCTTTCTTT. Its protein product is CASSLGPDEAFF.

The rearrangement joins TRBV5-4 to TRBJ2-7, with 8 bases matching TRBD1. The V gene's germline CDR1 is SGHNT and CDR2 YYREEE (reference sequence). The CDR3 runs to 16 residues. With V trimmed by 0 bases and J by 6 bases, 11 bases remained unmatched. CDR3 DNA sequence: TGTGCCAGCAGCTTGGGGGTACAGGGGGGAATGGTCGAGCAGTACTTC. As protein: CASSLGVQGGMVEQYF.